The TCR beta chain described here comes from a study of PD-1 blockade in classical Hodgkin lymphoma. Background on the study: Patients were treated with nivolumab at 3 mg/kg, and this was given intravenously every 2 weeks.

As concerns this clone: The antigen remains undetermined.

Broader study findings: Newly diagnosed patients were reported to start with lower TCR diversity than healthy donors. Repertoire differences have undefined causes, possibly disease activity or prior therapy.

Generated by immunoSEQ multiplex PCR, the TCRdb table keeps only in-frame clones and is missing some. The table includes some 65,000 clones, 71% detected once. Autologous stem cell transplantation was followed by relapse in every patient, and brentuximab vedotin exposure varied. V lost 2 bases and J 4 bases, leaving 12 bases between the germline ends. The CDR3 covers 14 residues. Germline lookup yields CDR1 LNHDA and CDR2 SQIVND (reference sequence). Specimen: peripheral blood mononuclear cells (PBMCs), collected before the second cycle of nivolumab. The chain is built from TRBV19 and TRBJ2-7, with unresolved D. The clonotype originates from a human donor with classical Hodgkin lymphoma. DNA of the CDR3: TGTGCCAGTAGTATAAGTCATTCTAGATACGAGCAGTACTTC. Protein: CASSISHSRYEQYF.